This T cell receptor (beta chain) was profiled in a study of spatial heterogeneity in lung cancer. Across the study: A unique TCR and UMI combination showed up more than ten times in raw reads, on average. General study results and limits: Counts that tracked tumor mutation counts were those of expanded intratumoral alpha and beta TCRs. Tallies of expanded TCRs, which were sorted into ubiquitous and regional groups, correlated with counts of ubiquitous and regional nonsynonymous mutations, respectively.

By share, this clonotype ranks as medium-sized. Antigen specificity is unknown. The time point is: sample taken at primary tumor resection. Unsorted tumor, nontumor lung tissue or cryopreserved PBMC supplied the whole RNA. Each TCR cDNA molecule carried a unique molecular identifier. TCRdb fed the 5' RACE reads into MiXCR, producing one record per CDR3 protein. The sample has 4,700 or so distinct CDR3 sequences; around 9% are singletons. Germline loops: CDR1 DFQATT, CDR2 SNEGSKA (reference sequence). The CDR3 covers 13 residues. Trimming removed 3 bases from V and 7 bases from J; junction bases left unmatched: 8.

The sequence derives from a male donor with early-stage non-small cell lung cancer. This specimen was lung tumor tissue, taken at surgery. The chain combines TRBV20-1 with TRBJ1-2, with 7 bases fitting TRBD1. CDR3 amino acids: CSASTGVTFGYTF. In DNA form, the CDR3 reads TGCAGTGCTAGTACAGGGGTTACCTTTGGCTACACCTTC.